This is a list of T cell receptor beta chains from one sample in a study of T cells after yellow fever vaccination. TCRdb recomputed calls from the 5' RACE reads with MiXCR, one row per CDR3 protein. The repertoire holds some 500,000 distinct CDR3 sequences, with about 14% as singletons. The source was PBMCs, collected on the day of the yellow fever booster vaccination. The receptor source for this set is a man aged 30-40 years who received the YFV17D yellow fever vaccine. CDR3s include the opening cysteine and the closing phenylalanine or tryptophan. A D gene is named only where the DNA matches it firmly. Size tells how often a clone was seen (once, few, many) or the class of an expanded clone, and some rows leave it out.

>-|TRBJ1-2|few|TRBV5-5
CASSDPGNYGYTF
>-|TRBJ2-5|few|TRBV29-1
CSVIKLGGQETQYF
>TRBD2|TRBJ2-5|few|TRBV20-1
CSARGRQRGGETQYF
>-|TRBJ2-4|-|TRBV6-2/TRBV6-3
CASSSTGDLAKNIQYF
>TRBD1|TRBJ2-6|few|TRBV3-1
CASSPNPGLRDRLSSGANVLTF
>-|TRBJ1-2|-|TRBV4-3
CASSQDLTGTLRYGYTF
>-|TRBJ1-2|-|TRBV4-3
CASSQDRGWGYGYTF
>-|TRBJ2-1|many|TRBV7-2
CASSSGLSYNEQFF
>-|TRBJ1-1|-|TRBV29-1
CSVSGRNTEAFF
>-|TRBJ1-4|few|TRBV20-1
CSASKTTNEKLFF
>TRBD2|TRBJ2-7|-|TRBV3-1
CASSQTGLAEYEQYF
>TRBD1|TRBJ2-3|-|TRBV10-2
CASLTGTGAYTQYF
>-|TRBJ2-7|few|TRBV29-1
CRSPFVYISWYEQYF
>-|TRBJ1-2|-|TRBV7-2
CASSGRTLMSYGYTF
>TRBD1|TRBJ2-7|-|TRBV7-9
CASSLALGQASYEQYF
>-|TRBJ1-2|many|TRBV4-3
CASSQDSGGSYGYTF
>TRBD1|TRBJ2-1|few|TRBV10-3
CAISESRQGAYNEQFF
>-|TRBJ2-2|-|TRBV5-6
CAISPGPVGSVFRTGELFF
>TRBD2|TRBJ2-5|few|TRBV29-1
CSVGTRGETQYF
>-|TRBJ2-5|many|TRBV20-1
CSAPVGAQETQYF
>-|TRBJ1-5|few|TRBV20-1
CSAVQGLPNQPQHF
>TRBD1|TRBJ2-7|-|TRBV14
CASSHGTGDYEQYF
>TRBD1|TRBJ2-1|few|TRBV29-1
CSVDDVGQGMAQFF
>TRBD2|TRBJ2-3|-|TRBV7-9
CASSSPPRLASTDTQYF
>-|TRBJ2-3|few|TRBV5-1
CASALISTVTDTQYF
>-|TRBJ2-7|few|TRBV7-6
CASSDRDLGQYF
>-|TRBJ1-1|-|TRBV30
CAWAGTVNTEAFF
>-|TRBJ2-2|few|TRBV15
CATSGGRVGELFF
>-|TRBJ2-7|few|TRBV28
CATHSPQTYEQYF
>TRBD1|TRBJ2-7|few|TRBV20-1
CSAGTGTYEQYF
>-|TRBJ2-3|-|TRBV10-3
CAISDSEVDTQYF
>TRBD2|TRBJ2-1|-|TRBV12-3/TRBV12-4
CASSLAHPASGYNEQFF
>TRBD2|TRBJ2-7|few|TRBV6-2/TRBV6-3
CASTLAGVSYEQYF
>TRBD2|TRBJ2-5|few|TRBV7-2
CASSLGGTSGSMGNF
>-|TRBJ1-3|-|TRBV2
CASRTYTVETF
>-|TRBJ2-3|few|TRBV20-1
CSASRRAFTDTQYF
>TRBD2|TRBJ2-1|-|TRBV28
CASSLAGGRANEQFF
>TRBD2|TRBJ2-3|-|TRBV20-1
CSARPPPKAGDLDTQYF
>-|TRBJ2-1|-|TRBV20-1
CSARDPGSSYNEQFF